Each of the 2 T cell receptor beta chains below was sequenced from the same sample in a study of Ad26.COV2.S vaccination and SARS-CoV-2 variants. As for treatment: 19 received Ad26.COV2.S at low or high dose, single or two shots; several received placebo; per-sample allocation not given. Samples analyzed were those drawn on day 63 after the first vaccine or placebo injection. Clones were read by immunoSEQ multiplex PCR, and TCRdb kept only the in-frame ones, dropping some. The sample includes 350,000 to 550,000 clones, 89% of them seen just once. The starting material was peripheral blood, obtained in a trial of Ad26.COV2.S vaccine versus placebo. Source of these receptors: a person aged 18 to 65 who received the Ad26.COV2.S COVID-19 vaccine or a placebo.

This clone appeared a few times. The DNA of the CDR3 is TGTGCCAGCAGCTTGCTGACGTCAGATACGCAGTATTTT. Translation gives CASSLLTSDTQYF. The V call is TRBV7-2, the J call TRBJ2-3; unclear D gene. From germline, CDR1 is SGHTA and CDR2 FQGNSA. V was trimmed by 3 bases and J by 4 bases, leaving 8 bases between them. The CDR3 totals 13 residues.

This chain joins TRBV19 and TRBJ1-3, with 10 bases aligning to TRBD1. Germline V gene lookup returns CDR1 LNHDA and CDR2 SQIVND (reference sequence). The V segment lost 3 bases and the J segment 3 bases; nucleotides outside the gene matches: 8. CDR3 length: 17 residues. The CDR3 DNA follows: TGTGCCAGTAGTATTCGGGTGGACAGGGGGAATGGAAACACCATATATTTT. This sequence encodes CASSIRVDRGNGNTIYF.